The present TCR beta chain was sequenced within a study of T-cell reconstitution after alpha-beta-depleted transplantation in children. Whole-study results and caveats: Reportedly, roughly two months post-transplant, alpha-beta T cells arose from several hundred expanded graft clones. It was newly produced T cells that mostly accounted for T-cell counts and diversity one year after transplant. Surviving recipient T cells and thymic progenitors underlay high day-60 TCRbeta diversity in some patients.

Per the germline V gene, CDR1 is MDHEN and CDR2 is SYDVKM. The CDR3 runs to 14 residues. The trim removed 6 bases at V and 5 bases at J, leaving 4 bases unmatched. Unique molecular identifiers were used to barcode this TCRbeta library. From the PCR reads, TCRdb called clonotypes with MiXCR, one entry per CDR3 protein. The profile shows about 290,000 distinct CDR3 sequences, over 9% of them singletons. Turning to this clonotype: Antigen specificity is unknown.

The sequence derives from a boy under two years old with acute myeloid leukemia, due to receive a stem cell transplant. This rearrangement joins TRBV28 to TRBJ2-7; 13 nucleotides match TRBD2. The sample was PBMCs, taken before TCRalphabeta/CD19-depleted stem cell transplant. The CDR3 DNA is TGTGCCAGCAGGGAACTAGCGGGAGGGAACGAGCAGTACTTC. Translation gives CASRELAGGNEQYF.